This TCR beta chain was recorded in a study of vaccination and CD4 T cells after COVID-19 (dated 2022 in TCRdb). Describing the broader study: SARS-CoV-2 positivity had been established in the convalescent patients by nasal swab PCR, and mild disease was recorded in under ten of these patients and severe disease in one. The convalescent cohort included six males and four females, with two Hispanic individuals, seven Caucasians, two Asians and one multiracial person. Two doses of either the Pfizer-BioNTech BNT162b2 vaccine (n=8) or the Moderna mRNA-1273 vaccine (n=2) were administered to participants. Post-COVID blood samples from convalescent patients were collected a median of roughly 100 days after diagnosis, with a range of 35 to 161 days. Post-vaccine blood samples were collected a median of about 66 days after the second vaccine dose, ranging from 14 to 241 days. For stimulating the cultures, overlapping spike peptide pools were used, derived from SARS-CoV-2 as well as from the common cold coronaviruses HCoV-NL63, HCoV-OC43 and HCoV-229E. Control cultures received a CEFX viral epitope pool as the positive control, an HIV-1 Nef peptide pool as the negative control, or no peptide. In around ten COVID-19 convalescent patients and a handful of infection-naive healthy vaccine recipients, the spike-specific CD4+ TCR repertoire before mRNA vaccination was compared with the repertoire after mRNA vaccination. What the work shows at the level of the full study, not this receptor alone: Of the vaccine-specific clones found in convalescent patients, nearly all (304 of 307) were mono-reactive for SARS-CoV-2 spike instead of being cross-reactive with common cold coronaviruses. Among the post-vaccine SARS-CoV-2-reactive clones in convalescent patients, a median approximately 90% showed up only after vaccination, which suggests vaccine-specific priming. Although the median number of SARS-CoV-2-reactive clonotypes went up from roughly 19 after infection to some 37 after vaccination, the increase was not significant. Relatively few convalescent patients were included in the study, and early timepoints after natural infection were not analyzed.

From V the trimming removes 4 bases and from J it removes 4 bases, while the gene matches leave 16 bases of the junction unaccounted for. As encoded in the germline V gene, CDR1 is SGHRS while CDR2 is YFSETQ. From the cysteine through the phenylalanine, the CDR3 covers 18 amino acids. Of all the DNA, just the CDR3 is kept, 54 bases in frame from base 1. Explained via the paper, the treatment or condition label denotes: roughly 10-day PBMC culture with coronavirus spike peptide pools or control peptides (ViraFEST assay). The study used the ViraFEST assay, which expanded antigen-specific T cells with peptide pools and then identified expanded clonotypes by TCR sequencing. The convalescent patients' positive SARS-CoV-2 PCR tests fell between March and December 2020, which was before the Alpha, Beta and Delta variants emerged in the United States. About 2 million PBMCs per well were cultured in IMDM with roughly 5% human AB serum and approximately 10 IU/ml IL-2, plus 10 ug/ml peptide pools. On days 3 and 7, half of the culture medium was replaced with fresh IL-2-containing medium. Once the cells had been in culture for roughly 11 days, the EasySep CD4+ T cell isolation kit was used to isolate CD4+ T cells by negative selection. Ficoll-Paque Plus gradient centrifugation was used to isolate PBMCs from whole blood, and the isolated PBMCs were then either used fresh or cryopreserved at -140C. Culture conditions were generally each tested in triplicate wells.

Libraries were built with PCR. DNA from cultured CD4+ T cells was subjected to TCR sequencing with the Oncomine TCR Beta short-read assay at the Johns Hopkins FTIC core. The QIAamp micro DNA kit was used to extract genomic DNA from the cultured CD4+ T cells. Oncomine TCR Beta libraries from cultured CD4+ T cells were pooled with unique dual indexes and sequenced on an Illumina iSeq 100. From the authors' description of their analysis: Non-productive sequences were filtered out, and CDR3s that did not start with C, did not end with F or W, or were shorter than 7 amino acids were discarded. Antigen-specific clonotypes were identified using the MANAFEST web application through comparison of peptide-stimulated wells with reference and other culture wells. An FDR below 0.05, an odds ratio above 5, and a productive frequency above 0.1% in at least two of three replicate wells were required for clones to be considered positive. A clonotype was classed as cross-reactive if the clonotype showed significant expansion both in SARS-CoV-2 spike wells and in at least one common cold coronavirus spike condition. CDR3 homology was assessed with Levenshtein distances (stringdist) and unrooted phylogenetic trees (ape) in R version 3.6.1. Starting from the raw public reads, TCRdb applied fastp trimming at Q25, assembled clones with MiXCR and retained in-frame beta chains. Records with the same CDR3 protein are collapsed into one entry carrying the most frequent genes and DNA. The V and J calls and clone size come from TCRdb's table, not from the authors' own analysis. This sample gives about 16,000 distinct CDR3 sequences in total; roughly half of them show up just once. The ten largest clones add up to roughly 27% of the sample.

Concerning this clonotype: Its antigen is not yet known. No qualities accompany the bases; no much larger clone lies one base away.

This TCR came from a human donor with COVID-19. The sample consisted of cultured CD4+ T cells from blood, taken after SARS-CoV-2 vaccination. The rearrangement joined TRBV5-1 to TRBJ1-3; 8 central nucleotides agree with TRBD1. The nucleotides are TGCGCCAGCAGCCTGGAACGACAGGGGATGGTCGCCGGAAACACCATATATTTT. This translates into CASSLERQGMVAGNTIYF. With the portions outside the CDR3 filled from the reference TRBV5-1 and TRBJ1-3 genes, the complete variable region becomes KAGVTQTPRYLIKTRGQQVTLSCSPISGHRSVSWYQQTPGQGLQFLFEYFSETQRNKGNFPGRFSGRQFSNSRSEMNVSTLELGDSALYLCASSLERQGMVAGNTIYFGEGSWLTVV.